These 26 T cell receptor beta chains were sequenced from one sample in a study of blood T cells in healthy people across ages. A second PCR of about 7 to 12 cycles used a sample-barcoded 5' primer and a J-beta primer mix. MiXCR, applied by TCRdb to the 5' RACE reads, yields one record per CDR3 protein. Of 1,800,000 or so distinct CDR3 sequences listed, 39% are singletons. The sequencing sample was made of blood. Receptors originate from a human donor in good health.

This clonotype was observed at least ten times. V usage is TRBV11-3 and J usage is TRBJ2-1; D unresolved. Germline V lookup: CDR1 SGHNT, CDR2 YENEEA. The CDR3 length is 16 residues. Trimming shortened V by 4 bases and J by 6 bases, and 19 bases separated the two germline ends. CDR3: CASSSSGEQSVNEQFF. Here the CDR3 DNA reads TGTGCCAGCAGCTCGAGTGGGGAACAATCGGTCAATGAGCAGTTCTTC.

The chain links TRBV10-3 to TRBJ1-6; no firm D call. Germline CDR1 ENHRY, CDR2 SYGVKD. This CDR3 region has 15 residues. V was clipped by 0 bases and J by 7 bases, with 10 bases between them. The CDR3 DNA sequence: TGTGCCATCAGTGAGTCGGGCAGGACCAATTCACCCCTCCACTTT. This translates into CAISESGRTNSPLHF.

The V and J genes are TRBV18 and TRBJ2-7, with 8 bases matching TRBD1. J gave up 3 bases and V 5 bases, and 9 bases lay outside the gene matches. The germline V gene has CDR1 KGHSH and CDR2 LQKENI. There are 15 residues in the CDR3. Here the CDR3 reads CASSSGQGVYYEQYF. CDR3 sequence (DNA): TGTGCCAGCTCAAGTGGACAGGGAGTGTACTACGAGCAGTACTTC.

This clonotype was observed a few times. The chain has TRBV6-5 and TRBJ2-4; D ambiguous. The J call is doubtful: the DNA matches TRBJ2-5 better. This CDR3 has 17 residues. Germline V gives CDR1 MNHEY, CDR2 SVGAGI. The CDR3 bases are TGTGCCAGCAGTTCAACTCATCCGACGGGTGCCCAAGAGACCCAGTACTTC. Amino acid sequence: CASSSTHPTGAQETQYF.

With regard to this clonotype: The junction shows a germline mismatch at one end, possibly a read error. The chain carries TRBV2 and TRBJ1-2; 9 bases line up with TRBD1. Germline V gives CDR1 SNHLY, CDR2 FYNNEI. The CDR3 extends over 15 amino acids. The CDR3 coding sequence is TGTGCCAGCATCCGGACAGGGGTGCGGTGGGCTGGCTGCACCTTC. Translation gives CASIRTGVRWAGCTF.

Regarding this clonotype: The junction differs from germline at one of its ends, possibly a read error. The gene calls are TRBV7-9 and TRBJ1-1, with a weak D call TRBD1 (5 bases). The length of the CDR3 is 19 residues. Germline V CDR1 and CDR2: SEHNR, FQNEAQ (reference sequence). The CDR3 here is CASSLALRTGLRVNTEAFF. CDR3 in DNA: TGTGCCAGCAGCTTAGCATTGAGGACGGGGCTCAGGGTGAACACCGAAGCTTTCTTT.

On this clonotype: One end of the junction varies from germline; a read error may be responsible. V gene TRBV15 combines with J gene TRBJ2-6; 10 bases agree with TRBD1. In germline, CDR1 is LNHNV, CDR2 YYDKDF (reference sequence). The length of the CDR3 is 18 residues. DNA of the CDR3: TGTGCCACCAGCCCCTGGGACAGGGGCCTCTCTGGGGCCAACGCCCTGACTTTC. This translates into CATSPWDRGLSGANALTF.

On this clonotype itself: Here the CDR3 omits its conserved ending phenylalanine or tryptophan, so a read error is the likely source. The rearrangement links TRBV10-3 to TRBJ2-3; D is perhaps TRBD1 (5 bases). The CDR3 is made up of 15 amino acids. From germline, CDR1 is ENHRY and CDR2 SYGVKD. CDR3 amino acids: CTISELIGGTDTQYV. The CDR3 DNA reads TGTACCATCAGTGAGTTAATAGGGGGCACAGATACGCAGTATGTT.

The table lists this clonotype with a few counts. The CDR3 coding sequence is TGTGCCAGCAGTTCCTGGCAGGAGAATGAAAAACTGTTTTTT. Translating it yields CASSSWQENEKLFF. The rearrangement links TRBV12-3 or TRBV12-4 to TRBJ1-4; D gene ambiguous. The V end lost 4 bases, the J end lost 5 bases, and 11 bases lay between the germline ends. The CDR3 length is 14 residues.

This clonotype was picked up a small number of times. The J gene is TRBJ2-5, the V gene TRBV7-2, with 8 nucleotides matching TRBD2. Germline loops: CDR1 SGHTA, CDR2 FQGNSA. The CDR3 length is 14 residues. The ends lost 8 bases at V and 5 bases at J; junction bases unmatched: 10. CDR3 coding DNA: TGTGCCAGCCAGCGGGGGAATTATGGGGAGACCCAGTACTTC. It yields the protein CASQRGNYGETQYF.

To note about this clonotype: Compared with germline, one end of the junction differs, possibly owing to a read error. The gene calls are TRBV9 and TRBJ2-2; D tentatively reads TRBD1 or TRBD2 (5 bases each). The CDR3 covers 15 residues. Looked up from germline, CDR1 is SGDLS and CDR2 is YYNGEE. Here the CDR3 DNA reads TGTGCCAGTAGCGTCGACAGTCCGAACACCGGGGAGCTGTTTTTT. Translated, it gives CASSVDSPNTGELFF.

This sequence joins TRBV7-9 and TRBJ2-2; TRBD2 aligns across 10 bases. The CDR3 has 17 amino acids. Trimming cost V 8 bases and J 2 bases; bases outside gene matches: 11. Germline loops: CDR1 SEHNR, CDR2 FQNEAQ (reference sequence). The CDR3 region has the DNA TGTGCCAGCTCTCTGGCTAGCGGGGGCTATAACACCGGGGAGCTGTTTTTT. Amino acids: CASSLASGGYNTGELFF.

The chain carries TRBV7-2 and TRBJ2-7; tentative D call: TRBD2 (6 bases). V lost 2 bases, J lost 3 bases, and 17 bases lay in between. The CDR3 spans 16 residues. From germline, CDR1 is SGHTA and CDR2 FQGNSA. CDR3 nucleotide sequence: TGTGCCAGCAGCTTATCTGCGGGGATTCCTCTCTACGAGCAGTACTTC. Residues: CASSLSAGIPLYEQYF.

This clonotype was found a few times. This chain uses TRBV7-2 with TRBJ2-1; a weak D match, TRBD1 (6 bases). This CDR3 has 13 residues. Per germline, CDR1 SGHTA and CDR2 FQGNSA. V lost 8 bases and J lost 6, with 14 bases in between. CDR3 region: CASQGYEGNEQFF. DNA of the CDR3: TGTGCCAGCCAGGGGTATGAAGGCAATGAGCAGTTCTTC.

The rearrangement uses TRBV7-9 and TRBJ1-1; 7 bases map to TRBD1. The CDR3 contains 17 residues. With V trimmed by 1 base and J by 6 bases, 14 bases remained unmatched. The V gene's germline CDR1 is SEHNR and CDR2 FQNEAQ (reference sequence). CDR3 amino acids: CASSLDRTGRLSPEAFF. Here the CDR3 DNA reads TGTGCCAGCAGCTTAGACAGGACAGGTCGCCTGTCCCCTGAAGCTTTCTTT.

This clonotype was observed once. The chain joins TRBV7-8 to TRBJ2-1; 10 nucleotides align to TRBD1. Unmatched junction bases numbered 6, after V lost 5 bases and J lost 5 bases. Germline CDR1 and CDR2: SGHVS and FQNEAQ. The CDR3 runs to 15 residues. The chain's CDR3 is CASSTGQGSNNEQFF. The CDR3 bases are TGTGCCAGCAGCACGGGACAGGGGTCAAACAATGAGCAGTTCTTC.

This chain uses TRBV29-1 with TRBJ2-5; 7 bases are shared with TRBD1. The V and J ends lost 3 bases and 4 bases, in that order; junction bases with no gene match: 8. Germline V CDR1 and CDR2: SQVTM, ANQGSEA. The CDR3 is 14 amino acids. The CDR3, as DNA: TGCAGCGTTGACGGTTGGGGACAGCCAGAGACCCAGTACTTC. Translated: CSVDGWGQPETQYF.

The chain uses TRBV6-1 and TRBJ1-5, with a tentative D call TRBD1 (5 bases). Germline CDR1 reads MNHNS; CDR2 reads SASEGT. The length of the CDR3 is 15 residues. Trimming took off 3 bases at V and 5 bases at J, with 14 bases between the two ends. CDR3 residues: CASSDGGRDYQPQHF. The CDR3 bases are TGTGCCAGCAGTGATGGCGGCAGGGACTATCAGCCCCAGCATTTT.

In nucleotides, the CDR3 is TGCGCCAGCAGTCCGCGGGGGACAGCCTTCAATGAGCAGTTCTTC. It specifies CASSPRGTAFNEQFF. The V and J genes are TRBV23-1 and TRBJ2-1; D may be TRBD1 or TRBD2 (7 bases each). TRBV23-1 is an ORF; its function is uncertain. The CDR3 has 15 residues. The V end lost 4 bases, the J end lost 6 bases, and 16 bases lay between the germline ends.

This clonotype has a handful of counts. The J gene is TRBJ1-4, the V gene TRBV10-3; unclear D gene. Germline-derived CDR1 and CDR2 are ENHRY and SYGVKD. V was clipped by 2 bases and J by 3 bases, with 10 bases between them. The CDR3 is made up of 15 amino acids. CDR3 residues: CAISERFEPNEKLFF. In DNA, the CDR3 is TGTGCCATCAGTGAGAGATTCGAGCCTAATGAAAAACTGTTTTTT.

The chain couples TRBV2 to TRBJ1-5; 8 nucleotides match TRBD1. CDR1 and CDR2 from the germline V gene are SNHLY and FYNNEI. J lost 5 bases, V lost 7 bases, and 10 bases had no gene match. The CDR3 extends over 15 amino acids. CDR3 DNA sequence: TGTGCCAGCAAATCAATGACAGGGGAGGATCAGCCCCAGCATTTT. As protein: CASKSMTGEDQPQHF.

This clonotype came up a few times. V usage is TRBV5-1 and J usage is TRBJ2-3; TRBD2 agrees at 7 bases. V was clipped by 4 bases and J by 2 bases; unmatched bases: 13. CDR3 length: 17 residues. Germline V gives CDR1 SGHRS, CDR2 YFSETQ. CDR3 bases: TGCGCCAGCAGCCGACTGGGACTACTCTTCCCCACAGATACGCAGTATTTT. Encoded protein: CASSRLGLLFPTDTQYF.

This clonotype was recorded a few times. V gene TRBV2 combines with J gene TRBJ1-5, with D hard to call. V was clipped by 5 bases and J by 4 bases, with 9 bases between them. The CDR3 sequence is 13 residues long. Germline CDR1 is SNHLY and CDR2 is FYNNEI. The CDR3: CASSPSENQPQHF. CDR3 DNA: TGTGCCAGCAGTCCGTCCGAGAATCAGCCCCAGCATTTT.

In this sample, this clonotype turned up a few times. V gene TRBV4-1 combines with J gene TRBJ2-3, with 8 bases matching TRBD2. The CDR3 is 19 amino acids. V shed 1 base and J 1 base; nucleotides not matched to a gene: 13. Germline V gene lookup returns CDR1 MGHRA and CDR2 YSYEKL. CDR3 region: CASSQGGRGGFTGTDTQYF. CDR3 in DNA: TGCGCCAGCAGCCAAGGGGGTCGGGGGGGCTTCACGGGCACAGATACGCAGTATTTT.

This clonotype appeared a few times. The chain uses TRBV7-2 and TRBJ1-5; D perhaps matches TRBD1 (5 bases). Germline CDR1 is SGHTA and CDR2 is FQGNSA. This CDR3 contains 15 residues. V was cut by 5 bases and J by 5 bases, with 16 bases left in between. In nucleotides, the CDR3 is TGTGCCAGCAGCCTTAGTTCAGGGTCGGATCAGCCCCAGCATTTT. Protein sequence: CASSLSSGSDQPQHF. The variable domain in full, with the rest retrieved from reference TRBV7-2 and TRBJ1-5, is GAGVSQSPSNKVTEKGKDVELRCDPISGHTALYWYRQSLGQGLEFLIYFQGNSAPDKSGLPSDRFSAERTGGSVSTLTIQRTQQEDSAVYLCASSLSSGSDQPQHFGDGTRLSIL.

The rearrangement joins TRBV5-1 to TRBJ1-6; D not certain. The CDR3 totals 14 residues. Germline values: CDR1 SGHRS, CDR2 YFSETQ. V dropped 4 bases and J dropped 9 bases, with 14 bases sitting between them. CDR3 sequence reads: CASSIDGETSPLHF. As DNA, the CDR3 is TGCGCCAGCAGCATCGACGGGGAAACTTCACCCCTCCACTTT.